Listed here are 23 T cell receptor beta chains from one sample, sequenced in a study of blood T cell repertoires in COVID-19. Generated by immunoSEQ multiplex PCR, the TCRdb table keeps only in-frame clones and is missing some. The data show 95,000 to 150,000 clones, 75% to 90% seen once. Sequenced sample: peripheral blood. The receptors come from a man aged 35-49 years with acute or convalescent COVID-19.

The V gene is TRBV5-1, the J gene TRBJ2-1, with TRBD2 identical over 11 bases. The CDR3 is 18 amino acids. Per the germline V gene, CDR1 is SGHRS and CDR2 is YFSETQ. The V gene end was trimmed by 0 bases and the J gene end by 3 bases; junction bases not matched to a gene: 8. The DNA for the CDR3 is TGCGCCAGCAGCTTGGGAACTAGCGGGGGCCGCCACTACAATGAGCAGTTCTTC. The encoded protein is CASSLGTSGGRHYNEQFF.

The chain links TRBV6-5 to TRBJ2-7; 7 bases line up with TRBD2. CDR3 length equals 14 residues. J gave up 3 bases and V 6 bases, and 8 bases lay outside the gene matches. Per germline, CDR1 MNHEY and CDR2 SVGAGI. In DNA, the CDR3 is TGTGCCAGCAGCCAATTAGCGGGTAACTACGAGCAGTACTTC. Its translation is CASSQLAGNYEQYF.

The CDR3: CASSLGMTGRHGYTF. Written as DNA, the CDR3 is TGTGCCAGCAGCTTAGGGATGACAGGGAGGCACGGCTACACCTTC. The chain links TRBV13 to TRBJ1-2; TRBD1 matches at 7 bases. V shed 0 bases and J 8 bases; nucleotides not matched to a gene: 9. Germline V gene sequence: CDR1 PRHDT, CDR2 FYEKMQ (reference sequence). CDR3 length: 15 residues.

The rearrangement uses TRBV19 and TRBJ1-5; weak D call: TRBD1 (6 bases). Per the germline V gene, CDR1 is LNHDA and CDR2 is SQIVND (reference sequence). This CDR3 is 18 amino acids long. Trimming took 5 bases from V and 4 from J, leaving 24 bases between them. The CDR3 loop is CASSAPGNRVTSNQPQHF. CDR3 DNA: TGTGCCAGTAGTGCCCCGGGAAACAGGGTTACATCTAATCAGCCCCAGCATTTT.

This chain links TRBV7-3 with TRBJ1-2; 8 bases are a match to TRBD1. Per germline, CDR1 SGHTA and CDR2 FQGTGA. The CDR3 has 13 residues. Losses at the gene ends were 5 bases for V and 6 bases for J; bases not matched to a gene: 5. In nucleotides, the CDR3 is TGTGCCAGCAGCGATGGACAGGGAAATGGCTACACCTTC. Translating it yields CASSDGQGNGYTF.

The chain joins TRBV27 to TRBJ1-6, with D perhaps TRBD1 (6 bases). Germline values: CDR1 MNHEY, CDR2 SMNVEV (reference sequence). CDR3 size: 15 residues. With 8 bases removed from V and 2 bases from J, the gap between germline ends came to 13 bases. CDR3 protein: CASSRGGAYNSPLHF. The CDR3 DNA reads as TGTGCCAGCTCAAGGGGGGGTGCCTATAATTCACCCCTCCACTTT.

The chain links TRBV10-3 to TRBJ2-1; maybe TRBD2 (6 bases). Between the trimmed V and J ends, which lost 7 bases and 9 bases, there was a span of 13 bases. This CDR3 contains 12 residues. Germline CDR1 reads ENHRY; CDR2 reads SYGVKD. DNA for the CDR3: TGTGCCATCACAGCGGGCCTTGGTGAGCAGTTCTTC. Protein product: CAITAGLGEQFF.

The chain uses TRBV7-2 and TRBJ1-2; D call uncertain. This CDR3 spans 15 amino acids. Trimming took 4 bases from V and 3 from J, leaving 15 bases between them. Germline values: CDR1 SGHTA, CDR2 FQGNSA. CDR3 region: CASSSPPLKDYGYTF. The CDR3 coding sequence is TGTGCCAGCAGCTCACCCCCCCTAAAAGACTATGGCTACACCTTC.

This clone was detected only a few times. This rearrangement joins TRBV4-3 to TRBJ1-1; D is ambiguous. The CDR3 extends over 14 amino acids. The germline V gene has CDR1 LGHNA and CDR2 YSLEER. Trimming pared 0 bases from V and 4 bases from J, leaving 9 bases between. The DNA of the CDR3 is TGCGCCAGCAGCCAAGACCTCAGGCCCACTGAAGCTTTCTTT. Its protein product is CASSQDLRPTEAFF.

The chain is built from TRBV9 and TRBJ1-2; weak D call: TRBD1 (5 bases). Germline values: CDR1 SGDLS, CDR2 YYNGEE. The CDR3 is made up of 15 amino acids. Trimming stripped 5 bases from V and 3 bases from J, with 17 bases between. The CDR3: CASSKGGAQDYGYTF. The DNA for the CDR3 is TGTGCCAGCAGTAAAGGAGGGGCGCAGGACTATGGCTACACCTTC.

The rearrangement joins TRBV20-1 to TRBJ2-1; no firm D call. Germline-derived CDR1 and CDR2 are DFQATT and SNEGSKA (reference sequence). This CDR3 region has 11 residues. Trimming took off 6 bases at V and 9 bases at J, with 12 bases between the two ends. CDR3 residues: CSATPSGEQFF. DNA for the CDR3: TGCAGTGCAACACCCTCGGGTGAGCAGTTCTTC.

This chain joins TRBV29-1 and TRBJ1-1; D call uncertain. Between the trimmed V and J ends, which lost 5 bases and 3 bases, there was a span of 7 bases. This CDR3 is built from 11 residues. The germline gives CDR1 SQVTM, CDR2 ANQGSEA. The CDR3 protein is CSVRSDTEAFF. Here the CDR3 DNA reads TGCAGCGTTCGCAGCGACACTGAAGCTTTCTTT. Looking up the rest from reference TRBV29-1 and TRBJ1-1 gives the full variable domain: SAVISQKPSRDICQRGTSLTIQCQVDSQVTMMFWYRQQPGQSLTLIATANQGSEATYESGFVIDKFPISRPNLTFSTLTVSNMSPEDSSIYLCSVRSDTEAFFGQGTRLTVV.

This clone appeared once. The chain couples TRBV5-4 to TRBJ2-6; no definite D call. Germline CDR1 is SGHNT and CDR2 is YYREEE (reference sequence). This CDR3 contains 19 residues. Trimming removed 3 bases at V and 0 bases at J, with 19 bases between. The CDR3 DNA follows: TGTGCCAGCAGCTCCGTACGAGGTGGTAGCTACTCTGGGGCCAACGTCCTGACTTTC. Translating it yields CASSSVRGGSYSGANVLTF.

This chain links TRBV4-3 with TRBJ2-1; maybe TRBD1 (6 bases). This CDR3 comprises 13 residues. Germline V gene sequence: CDR1 LGHNA, CDR2 YSLEER. V lost 4 bases to trimming and J lost 8 bases, with 12 bases between them. CDR3 amino acids: CASSRAQGDEQFF. The CDR3 DNA follows: TGCGCCAGCAGCCGAGCACAGGGAGATGAGCAGTTCTTC.

This clone was picked up a small number of times. The chain carries TRBV10-3 and TRBJ1-2; maybe TRBD1 (6 bases). CDR3 size: 12 residues. V was cut by 8 bases and J by 8 bases, with 15 bases left in between. Germline CDR1 ENHRY, CDR2 SYGVKD. The CDR3 loop is CAIQSGERGYTF. The CDR3 DNA is TGTGCCATCCAGTCAGGGGAGCGAGGCTACACCTTC.

CDR3 sequence reads: CASSLGTGGADTQYF. CDR3 nucleotides: TGCGCCAGCAGCCTAGGGACAGGGGGAGCAGATACGCAGTATTTT. The rearrangement joins TRBV4-1 to TRBJ2-3; 11 bases match TRBD1. The V and J ends lost 4 bases and 4 bases, in that order; junction bases with no gene match: 4. The CDR3 has 15 amino acids. Germline lookup yields CDR1 MGHRA and CDR2 YSYEKL.

The CDR3 protein is CASSFSTSDQGEQFF. The DNA of the CDR3 is TGTGCCAGTAGTTTTTCGACTAGCGACCAAGGTGAGCAGTTCTTC. The chain carries TRBV19 and TRBJ2-1, with TRBD2 identical over 8 bases. The CDR3 is 15 residues long. V was clipped by 5 bases and J by 9 bases; unmatched bases: 12. The germline gives CDR1 LNHDA, CDR2 SQIVND (reference sequence).

The chain employs TRBV11-1 and TRBJ1-1, with 8 bases identical to TRBD1. The CDR3 is 14 amino acids. Trimming cost V 6 bases and J 3 bases; bases outside gene matches: 6. Germline values: CDR1 SGHAT, CDR2 FQDESV (reference sequence). In nucleotides, the CDR3 is TGTGCCAGCAGATTGGGACAGGTGGACACTGAAGCTTTCTTT. This encodes CASRLGQVDTEAFF.

V is TRBV25-1 and J is TRBJ1-2; possibly TRBD1 for D (6 bases). In germline, CDR1 is MGHDK, CDR2 SYGVNS. There are 14 residues in the CDR3. V lost 1 base and J lost 3, with 9 bases in between. The CDR3 is CASSEFAGDYGYTF. CDR3 DNA sequence: TGTGCCAGCAGTGAATTTGCAGGGGACTATGGCTACACCTTC.

The chain couples TRBV7-2 to TRBJ2-1, with 7 bases identical to TRBD2. The length of the CDR3 is 16 residues. V was clipped by 1 base and J by 0 bases; unmatched bases: 3. The V gene's germline CDR1 is SGHTA and CDR2 FQGNSA. This chain's CDR3 is CASSLGREGSYNEQFF. The DNA of the CDR3 is TGTGCCAGCAGCTTAGGGAGGGAGGGCTCCTACAATGAGCAGTTCTTC.

V is TRBV19 and J is TRBJ1-1; 8 bases map to TRBD1. The germline V gene has CDR1 LNHDA and CDR2 SQIVND (reference sequence). V was pared by 10 bases and J by 10 bases, with 11 bases of the junction left unmatched. This CDR3 spans 12 amino acids. The CDR3 loop reads CAIPGQDEGAFF. The CDR3 DNA sequence: TGTGCCATACCGGGACAGGACGAAGGAGCTTTCTTT.

The table lists this clone with a count of one. This rearrangement joins TRBV5-1 to TRBJ1-1; 8 bases line up with TRBD1. Germline V CDR1 and CDR2: SGHRS, YFSETQ. This CDR3 contains 16 residues. Losses at the gene ends were 5 bases for V and 0 bases for J; bases not matched to a gene: 9. The CDR3 DNA follows: TGCGCCAGCAGACCTGGACAGGGAAGTATGAACACTGAAGCTTTCTTT. Translated, it gives CASRPGQGSMNTEAFF.

The chain joins TRBV19 to TRBJ1-5; D gene ambiguous. This CDR3 spans 11 amino acids. Germline CDR1 is LNHDA and CDR2 is SQIVND (reference sequence). Trimming pared 7 bases from V and 6 bases from J, leaving 7 bases between. The DNA of the CDR3 is TGTGCCAGTATCCTGAGTCAGCCCCAGCATTTT. It codes for CASILSQPQHF.